Listed below are T cell receptor beta chains from one sample, sequenced in a study of identical twins. MiXCR, run by TCRdb on the 5' RACE reads, gives a single entry per CDR3 protein. The table shows fewer than 250,000 distinct CDR3 sequences, with 7.5% occurring only once. This same sample was also taken into another study, of yellow fever vaccine responses in identical twins.

Sequenced material: CD8+ T cells sorted from blood. The receptors stem from a woman between 18 and 30 years old in good health. Each CDR3 is given with its conserved first and last residue. The D gene is left open where the match is weak. A clone size is listed for some rows: how often the clone was seen (once, few, many), or a class if it is expanded.

>TRBV4-1|many|-|TRBJ1-5
CASSQETGRGNQPQHF
TGCGCCAGCAGCCAAGAGACAGGTCGGGGCAATCAGCCCCAGCATTTT
>TRBV7-7|-|-|TRBJ2-3
CASSARPAPSTDTQYF
TGTGCCAGCAGCGCTCGACCAGCCCCTAGCACAGATACGCAGTATTTT
>TRBV4-1|many|TRBD2|TRBJ2-1
CASSQRTGTSGGVGEQFF
TGCGCCAGCAGCCAGAGAACAGGGACTAGCGGGGGGGTCGGTGAGCAGTTCTTC
>TRBV13|-|TRBD1|TRBJ2-7
CASSPRTGGGVLAYEQYF
TGTGCCAGCAGCCCCAGGACAGGGGGTGGGGTGTTGGCCTACGAGCAGTACTTC
>TRBV6-1|few|TRBD2|TRBJ2-5
CASSDGTSGPETQYF
TGTGCCAGCAGTGATGGGACTAGCGGCCCGGAGACCCAGTACTTC
>TRBV5-5|many|-|TRBJ1-4
CASSLEEKLFF
TGTGCCAGCAGCTTAGAAGAAAAACTGTTTTTT
>TRBV9|few|TRBD2|TRBJ2-7
CASSALAGSYEQYF
TGTGCCAGCAGCGCGCTAGCGGGTTCCTACGAGCAGTACTTC
>TRBV7-9|-|-|TRBJ2-1
CASSLDPWQPGFDEQFF
TGTGCCAGCAGCTTAGACCCGTGGCAACCAGGTTTCGATGAGCAGTTCTTC
>TRBV5-1|many|-|TRBJ2-3
CASSLLGYQSNTDTQYF
TGCGCCAGCAGCTTGCTTGGGTACCAGTCCAACACAGATACGCAGTATTTT
>TRBV12-3/TRBV12-4|few|-|TRBJ2-1
CASRDSRNEQFF
TGTGCCAGCAGGGACTCCCGCAATGAGCAGTTCTTC
>TRBV2|few|TRBD1|TRBJ2-1
CASSQLGDSSSYNEQFF
TGTGCCAGCAGCCAACTTGGGGACAGTAGCTCCTACAATGAGCAGTTCTTC
>TRBV7-9|-|-|TRBJ2-1
CASSSPAFAPHNEQFF
TGTGCCAGCAGCTCCCCAGCGTTTGCACCTCACAATGAGCAGTTCTTC
>TRBV7-9|few|TRBD1|TRBJ1-2
CASSSDRGPFYGYTF
TGTGCCAGCAGTTCCGACAGGGGACCCTTCTATGGCTACACCTTC
>TRBV7-8|few|TRBD1|TRBJ1-2
CASSLAGTGGYGYTF
TGTGCCAGCAGCTTAGCAGGGACAGGGGGCTATGGCTACACCTTC
>TRBV19|-|TRBD1|TRBJ1-2
CASGPTPGGGYTF
TGTGCCAGTGGCCCGACCCCAGGGGGTGGCTACACCTTC